This T cell receptor (beta chain) appears in the sequencing data of a study of CD8 T cells in Susac syndrome. Points from the study as a whole: The study recognized that its TCR sequencing and HLA analysis covered a relatively small number of individuals.

Deletions cut 3 bases from V and 0 bases from J, with 11 bases between. Germline values: CDR1 SQVTM, CDR2 ANQGSEA. CDR3 length: 14 residues. Random hexamers primed reverse transcription of about 0.5 to 1 ug RNA. The authors amplified TCR beta CDR3 across 54 Vbeta and 13 Jbeta using immunoSEQ multiplex PCR. TCRdb fed the immunoSEQ multiplex PCR reads into MiXCR, producing one record per CDR3 protein. The data hold about 130,000 distinct CDR3 sequences, with less than 95% observed a single time. This clonotype was counted once. Its matching antigen is unknown. The T cells that were sequenced for TCR beta were CD8+ and CD4+ cells from blood.

What was sequenced was CD4+ T cells from PBMCs. V and J are TRBV29-1 and TRBJ1-1; D perhaps matches TRBD1 (5 bases). This receptor was identified in a human donor with multiple sclerosis. The CDR3 reads CSVEDLGLNTEAFF. The CDR3 nucleotides are TGCAGCGTTGAGGATCTGGGGCTGAACACTGAAGCTTTCTTT.